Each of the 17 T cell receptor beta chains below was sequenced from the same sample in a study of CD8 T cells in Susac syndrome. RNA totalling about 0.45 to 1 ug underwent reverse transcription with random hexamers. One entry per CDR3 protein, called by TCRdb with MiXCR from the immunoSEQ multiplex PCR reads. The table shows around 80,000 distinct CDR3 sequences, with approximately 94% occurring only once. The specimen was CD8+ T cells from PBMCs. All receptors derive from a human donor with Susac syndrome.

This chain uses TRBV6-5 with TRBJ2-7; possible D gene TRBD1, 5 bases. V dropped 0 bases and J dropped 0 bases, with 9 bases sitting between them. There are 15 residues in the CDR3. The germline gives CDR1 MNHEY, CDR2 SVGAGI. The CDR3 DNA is TGTGCCAGCAGTTACTCACCAGGGTTCTCCTACGAGCAGTACTTC. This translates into CASSYSPGFSYEQYF.

Written as DNA, the CDR3 is TGTGCCAGCAGTGAAGACATGGTAGGAGGATATAGCAATCAGCCCCAGCATTTT. It yields the protein CASSEDMVGGYSNQPQHF. The chain couples TRBV6-1 to TRBJ1-5, with unresolved D. The length of the CDR3 is 18 residues. V lost 1 base, J lost 0 bases, and 16 bases lay in between. CDR1 is MNHNS, CDR2 SASEGT, per germline.

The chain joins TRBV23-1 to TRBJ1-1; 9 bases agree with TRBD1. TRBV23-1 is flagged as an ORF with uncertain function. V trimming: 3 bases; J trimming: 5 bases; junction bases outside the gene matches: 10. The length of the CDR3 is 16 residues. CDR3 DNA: TGCGCCAGCAGTCACGGGACAGGGAATAGTCCGACTGAAGCTTTCTTT. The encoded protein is CASSHGTGNSPTEAFF.

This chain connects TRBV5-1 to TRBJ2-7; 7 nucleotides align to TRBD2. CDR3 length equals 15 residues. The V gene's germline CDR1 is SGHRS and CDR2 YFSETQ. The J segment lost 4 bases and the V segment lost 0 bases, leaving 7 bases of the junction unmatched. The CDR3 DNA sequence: TGCGCCAGCAGCTTGGATAGCGGGCCCCTATACGAGCAGTACTTC. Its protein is CASSLDSGPLYEQYF.

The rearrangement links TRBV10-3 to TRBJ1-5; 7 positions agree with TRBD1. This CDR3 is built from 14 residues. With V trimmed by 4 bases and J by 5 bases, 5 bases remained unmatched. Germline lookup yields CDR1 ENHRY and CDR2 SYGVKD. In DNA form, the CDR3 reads TGTGCCATCAGTGCCGACAGGGAGGATCAGCCCCAGCATTTT. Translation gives CAISADREDQPQHF.

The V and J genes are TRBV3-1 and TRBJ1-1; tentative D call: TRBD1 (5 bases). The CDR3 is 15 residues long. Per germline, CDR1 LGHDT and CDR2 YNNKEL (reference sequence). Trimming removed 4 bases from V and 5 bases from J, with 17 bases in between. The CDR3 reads CASSPSPEEGTEAFF. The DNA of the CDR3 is TGTGCCAGCAGCCCTAGTCCCGAGGAGGGGACTGAAGCTTTCTTT.

CDR3 protein: CASSPRDRGDQETQYF. The CDR3 region has the DNA TGTGCCAGCAGCCCAAGGGACAGGGGGGACCAAGAGACCCAGTACTTC. The V and J genes are TRBV5-4 and TRBJ2-5; 11 positions match TRBD1. This CDR3 comprises 16 residues. Trimming removed 4 bases from V and 0 bases from J; junction bases left unmatched: 5. Germline V gene sequence: CDR1 SGHNT, CDR2 YYREEE (reference sequence).

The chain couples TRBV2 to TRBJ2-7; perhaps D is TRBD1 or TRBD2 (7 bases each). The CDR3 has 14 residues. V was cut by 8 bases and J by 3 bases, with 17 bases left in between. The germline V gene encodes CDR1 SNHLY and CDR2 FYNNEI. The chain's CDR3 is CASGGDRPHYEQYF. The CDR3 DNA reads TGTGCCAGCGGGGGGGACAGACCTCACTACGAGCAGTACTTC.

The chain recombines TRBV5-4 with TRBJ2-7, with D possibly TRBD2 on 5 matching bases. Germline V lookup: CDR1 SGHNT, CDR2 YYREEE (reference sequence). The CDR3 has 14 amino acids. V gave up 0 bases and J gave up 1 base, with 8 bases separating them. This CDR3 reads CASSLDGISYEQYF. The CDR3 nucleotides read TGTGCCAGCAGCTTGGACGGGATATCCTACGAGCAGTACTTC.

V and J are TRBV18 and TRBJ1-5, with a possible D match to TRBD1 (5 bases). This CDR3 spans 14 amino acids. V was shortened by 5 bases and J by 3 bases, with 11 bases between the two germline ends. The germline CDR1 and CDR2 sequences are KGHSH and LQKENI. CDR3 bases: TGTGCCAGCTCAGCGGACACTTACAATCAGCCCCAGCATTTT. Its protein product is CASSADTYNQPQHF.

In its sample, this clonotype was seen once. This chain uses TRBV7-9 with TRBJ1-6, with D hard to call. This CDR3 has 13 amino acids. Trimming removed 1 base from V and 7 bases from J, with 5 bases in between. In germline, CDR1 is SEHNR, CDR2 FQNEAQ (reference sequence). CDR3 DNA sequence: TGTGCCAGCAGCTTAGTTGGGAATTCACCCCTCCACTTT. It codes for CASSLVGNSPLHF.

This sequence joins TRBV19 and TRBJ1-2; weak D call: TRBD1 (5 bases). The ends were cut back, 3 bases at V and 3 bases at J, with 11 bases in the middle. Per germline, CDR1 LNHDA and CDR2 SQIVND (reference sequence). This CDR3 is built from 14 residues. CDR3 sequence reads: CASSMAGVDYGYTF. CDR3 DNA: TGTGCCAGTAGTATGGCGGGGGTCGACTATGGCTACACCTTC. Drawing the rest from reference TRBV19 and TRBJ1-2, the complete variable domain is DGGITQSPKYLFRKEGQNVTLSCEQNLNHDAMYWYRQDPGQGLRLIYYSQIVNDFQKGDIAEGYSVSREKKESFPLTVTSAQKNPTAFYLCASSMAGVDYGYTFGSGTRLTVV.

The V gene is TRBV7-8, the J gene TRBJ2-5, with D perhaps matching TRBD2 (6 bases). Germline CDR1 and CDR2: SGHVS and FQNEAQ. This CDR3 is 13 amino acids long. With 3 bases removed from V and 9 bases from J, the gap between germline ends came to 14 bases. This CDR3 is CASSLGLGEAQYF. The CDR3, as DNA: TGTGCCAGCAGCTTGGGACTGGGTGAGGCCCAGTACTTC.

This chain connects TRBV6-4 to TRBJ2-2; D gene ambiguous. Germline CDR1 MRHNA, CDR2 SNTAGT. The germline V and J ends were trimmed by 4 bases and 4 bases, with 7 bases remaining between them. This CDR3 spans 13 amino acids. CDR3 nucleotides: TGTGCCAGCAGTGCCAGTCTCACCGGGGAGCTGTTTTTT. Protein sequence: CASSASLTGELFF.

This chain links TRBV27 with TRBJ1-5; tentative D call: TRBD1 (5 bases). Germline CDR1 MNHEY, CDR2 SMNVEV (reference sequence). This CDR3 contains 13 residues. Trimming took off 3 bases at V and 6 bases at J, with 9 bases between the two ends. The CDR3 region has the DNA TGTGCCAGCAGTTTTCAGGGAGCTCAGCCCCAGCATTTT. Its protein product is CASSFQGAQPQHF.

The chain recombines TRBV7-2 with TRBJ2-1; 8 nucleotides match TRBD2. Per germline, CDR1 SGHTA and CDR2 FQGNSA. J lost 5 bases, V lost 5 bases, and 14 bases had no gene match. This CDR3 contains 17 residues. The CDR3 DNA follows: TGTGCCAGCAGCCAGAGCGGGAGAGGTTCCGTTGACAATGAGCAGTTCTTC. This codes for CASSQSGRGSVDNEQFF.

CDR3 region: CASSVHRETQYF. The DNA for the CDR3 is TGTGCCAGCAGTGTTCACAGGGAGACCCAGTACTTC. The rearrangement joins TRBV2 to TRBJ2-5, with a weak D call TRBD1 (5 bases). This CDR3 comprises 12 residues. V lost 4 bases and J lost 5, with 8 bases in between. Germline V lookup: CDR1 SNHLY, CDR2 FYNNEI.